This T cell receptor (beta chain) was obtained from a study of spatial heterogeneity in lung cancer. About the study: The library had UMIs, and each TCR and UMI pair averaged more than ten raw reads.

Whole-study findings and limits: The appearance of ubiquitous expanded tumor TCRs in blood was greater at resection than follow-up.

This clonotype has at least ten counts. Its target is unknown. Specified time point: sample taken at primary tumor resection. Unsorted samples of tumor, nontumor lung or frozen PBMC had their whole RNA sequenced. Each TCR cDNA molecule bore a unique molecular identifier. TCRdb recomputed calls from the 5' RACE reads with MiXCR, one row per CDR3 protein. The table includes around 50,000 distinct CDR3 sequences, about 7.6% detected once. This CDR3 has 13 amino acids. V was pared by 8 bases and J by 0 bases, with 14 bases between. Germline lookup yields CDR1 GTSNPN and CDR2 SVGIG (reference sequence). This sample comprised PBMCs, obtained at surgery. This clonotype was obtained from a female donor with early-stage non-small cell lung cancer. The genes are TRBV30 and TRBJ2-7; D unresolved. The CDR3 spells CAQVRDGSYEQYF. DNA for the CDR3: TGTGCCCAGGTGCGAGACGGCTCCTACGAGCAGTACTTC.